This T cell receptor (beta chain) was documented in a study of patients and donors after allogeneic stem cell transplantation. The V gene's germline CDR1 is SGHTA and CDR2 FQGNSA. The CDR3 runs 14 residues. V shed 5 bases, J shed 0 bases, and the junction held 3 bases outside the gene matches. There are many counts of this clonotype. TCRdb re-analysed the RT-PCR reads in MiXCR, keeping a single row per CDR3 protein. The sample lists approximately 99,000 distinct CDR3 sequences, around 38% occurring once. This chain connects TRBV7-2 to TRBJ1-1; 7 nucleotides match TRBD1. The sequenced sample consisted of blood, either unsorted or a sorted T cell fraction (not recorded which). The origin of this receptor is a human donor who was either an allogeneic HSCT recipient or a stem cell or donor lymphocyte infusion donor (not recorded which). It is not recorded whose cells these are; they may come from a transplant donor. The CDR3 protein is CASSPTGLNTEAFF. The DNA of the CDR3 is TGTGCCAGCAGCCCGACAGGGTTGAACACTGAAGCTTTCTTT.